Shown below are 21 T cell receptor beta chains from a single sample sequenced in a study of blood T cell repertoires in COVID-19. Sequenced by immunoSEQ multiplex PCR; TCRdb stores in-frame clones only, minus some. The sample includes tens of thousands of clones, under 90% of them seen just once. The specimen sequenced was peripheral blood. These receptors were obtained from a human donor with active COVID-19. The donor label of this sample is uncertain.

The chain carries TRBV11-3 and TRBJ1-2; perhaps TRBD1 as D (5 bases). Germline-derived CDR1 and CDR2 are SGHNT and YENEEA. The length of the CDR3 is 12 residues. The V end was cut by 8 bases, the J end by 4 bases, with 11 bases between. CDR3 in DNA: TGTGCCAGCTCAGCCGGGGGCTATGGCTACACCTTC. This encodes CASSAGGYGYTF. Full variable domain (remainder filled in from reference TRBV11-3 and TRBJ1-2): EAGVVQSPRYKIIEKKQPVAFWCNPISGHNTLYWYLQNLGQGPELLIRYENEEAVDDSQLPKDRFSAERLKGVDSTLKIQPAELGDSAVYLCASSAGGYGYTFGSGTRLTVV.

The chain joins TRBV14 to TRBJ1-3, with TRBD1 matching over 7 bases. Losses at the gene ends were 1 base for V and 2 bases for J; bases not matched to a gene: 2. CDR1 is SGHDN and CDR2 is FVKESK in the germline V gene. The length of the CDR3 is 15 residues. The CDR3 sequence is CASSQGQGPGNTIYF. The CDR3 nucleotides are TGTGCCAGCAGCCAAGGACAGGGTCCTGGAAACACCATATATTTT.

V usage is TRBV7-9 and J usage is TRBJ1-1, with D possibly being TRBD1 (6 bases). V was pared by 2 bases and J by 2 bases, with 12 bases between. Germline values: CDR1 SEHNR, CDR2 FQNEAQ (reference sequence). The CDR3 has 15 amino acids. The CDR3 region has the DNA TGTGCCAGCAGCTTAACCGGGACATTAAACACTGAAGCTTTCTTT. It specifies CASSLTGTLNTEAFF. The entire variable domain, with the rest obtained from reference TRBV7-9 and TRBJ1-1, is as follows: DTGVSQNPRHKITKRGQNVTFRCDPISEHNRLYWYRQTLGQGPEFLTYFQNEAQLEKSRLLSDRFSAERPKGSFSTLEIQRTEQGDSAMYLCASSLTGTLNTEAFFGQGTRLTVV.

The chain recombines TRBV4-3 with TRBJ1-5; D is unclear. The CDR3 length is 13 residues. Per germline, CDR1 LGHNA and CDR2 YSLEER. Trimming shortened V by 0 bases and J by 7 bases, and 7 bases separated the two germline ends. The CDR3 spells CASSQETQQPQHF. DNA of the CDR3: TGCGCCAGCAGCCAAGAAACTCAACAGCCCCAGCATTTT.

This clone was picked up a small number of times. The chain has TRBV7-9 and TRBJ1-2; 9 bases map to TRBD1. This CDR3 has 17 residues. The germline CDR1 and CDR2 sequences are SEHNR and FQNEAQ (reference sequence). V was pared by 5 bases and J by 7 bases, with 17 bases of the junction left unmatched. CDR3 coding DNA: TGTGCCAGCAGCCCGCGGGTTTACGGACAGGGGAGATCTGGCTACACCTTC. Encoded protein: CASSPRVYGQGRSGYTF.

V usage is TRBV29-1 and J usage is TRBJ2-7; the match to TRBD2 covers 7 bases. CDR3 length: 15 residues. The V gene's germline CDR1 is SQVTM and CDR2 ANQGSEA. Unmatched junction bases numbered 7, after V lost 1 base and J lost 1 base. CDR3 DNA: TGCAGCGTTGAAGTTGGGAGGGGCCAGTCCTACGAGCAGTACTTC. It yields the protein CSVEVGRGQSYEQYF.

The chain combines TRBV12-3 or TRBV12-4 with TRBJ2-1; D is perhaps TRBD2 (5 bases). V lost 6 bases to trimming and J lost 8 bases, with 14 bases between them. This CDR3 is 13 amino acids long. CDR3 loop: CASRGDWGDEQFF. Written as DNA, the CDR3 is TGTGCCAGCAGGGGCGACTGGGGAGATGAGCAGTTCTTC.

The rearrangement joins TRBV6-5 to TRBJ1-3; 7 nucleotides match TRBD1. Germline V lookup: CDR1 MNHEY, CDR2 SVGAGI. This CDR3 is built from 14 residues. With 5 bases clipped from V and 4 bases from J, the junction kept 5 bases outside the gene matches. The CDR3 region has the DNA TGTGCCAGCAGTAACACAGGGGTCGGAAACACCATATATTTT. Translated: CASSNTGVGNTIYF.

The chain is built from TRBV7-2 and TRBJ2-7, with 8 nucleotides matching TRBD1. The V segment lost 2 bases and the J segment 3 bases; nucleotides outside the gene matches: 6. This CDR3 region has 15 residues. Germline CDR1 reads SGHTA; CDR2 reads FQGNSA. CDR3 protein: CASSLWPGTGYEQYF. CDR3 bases: TGTGCCAGCAGCTTATGGCCGGGGACAGGCTACGAGCAGTACTTC.

The chain joins TRBV5-1 to TRBJ2-5; D might be TRBD2 (6 bases). The CDR3 extends over 14 amino acids. CDR1 and CDR2 (germline): SGHRS, YFSETQ. The V end lost 4 bases, the J end lost 0 bases, and 10 bases lay between the germline ends. In nucleotides, the CDR3 is TGCGCCAGCAGCCCCAGGGACTACCAAGAGACCCAGTACTTC. Translation: CASSPRDYQETQYF.

This clone appeared once. The chain couples TRBV3-1 (or the pseudogene TRBV3-2) to TRBJ2-3; D may be TRBD2 (6 bases). Between the trimmed V and J ends, which lost 0 bases and 2 bases, there was a span of 9 bases. CDR3 length equals 15 residues. Germline CDR1 is LGHDT and CDR2 is YNNKEL (reference sequence). The CDR3: CASSQDWTITDTQYF. The CDR3 DNA follows: TGTGCCAGCAGCCAAGACTGGACTATCACAGATACGCAGTATTTT.

This clone appeared a single time. The J gene is TRBJ1-2, the V gene TRBV10-3; D call uncertain. The germline V gene encodes CDR1 ENHRY and CDR2 SYGVKD. The CDR3 runs to 13 residues. V gave up 2 bases and J gave up 8 bases, with 12 bases separating them. In DNA form, the CDR3 reads TGTGCCATCAGTGAGGTGGCAGGCACCGGCTACACCTTC. Translation: CAISEVAGTGYTF.

The J gene is TRBJ1-1, the V gene TRBV12-5; D is unclear. V shed 7 bases and J shed 0 bases, with 3 bases lying between them. Germline values: CDR1 LGHNT, CDR2 FRNRAP. This CDR3 spans 11 amino acids. CDR3 protein: CASAMNTEAFF. The CDR3 DNA is TGTGCTAGTGCTATGAACACTGAAGCTTTCTTT.

This chain uses TRBV19 with TRBJ2-7; 8 nucleotides agree with TRBD1. This CDR3 comprises 18 residues. The ends lost 4 bases at V and 3 bases at J; junction bases unmatched: 17. Germline V lookup: CDR1 LNHDA, CDR2 SQIVND (reference sequence). The CDR3 DNA follows: TGTGCCAGTAGTACCGGGACAGGACTTCTAGACCCCTACTACGAGCAGTACTTC. Translation: CASSTGTGLLDPYYEQYF.

V usage is TRBV27 and J usage is TRBJ2-3; 10 bases agree with TRBD1. V was clipped by 5 bases and J by 4 bases; unmatched bases: 6. The germline CDR1 and CDR2 sequences are MNHEY and SMNVEV (reference sequence). The CDR3 sequence is 15 residues long. The DNA for the CDR3 is TGTGCCAGCAGTCCGGACAGGGGGTTACCAGATACGCAGTATTTT. This gives the protein CASSPDRGLPDTQYF.

This sequence joins TRBV28 and TRBJ1-2; tentatively, D is TRBD1 (5 bases). CDR1 and CDR2 (germline): MDHEN, SYDVKM. This CDR3 spans 13 amino acids. Trimming removed 5 bases from V and 2 bases from J, with 9 bases in between. CDR3 residues: CASSIRGNYGYTF. As DNA, the CDR3 is TGTGCCAGCAGTATTCGGGGGAACTATGGCTACACCTTC.

The CDR3 spells CASSPLTSGELTDTQYF. CDR3 in DNA: TGCGCCAGCAGCCCGCTGACTAGCGGGGAGCTCACAGATACGCAGTATTTT. The V and J genes are TRBV5-1 and TRBJ2-3; TRBD2 matches 11 bases. The V segment lost 4 bases and the J segment 2 bases; nucleotides outside the gene matches: 9. The CDR3 spans 17 residues. Germline CDR1 is SGHRS and CDR2 is YFSETQ.

This clone was found once. V and J are TRBV24-1 and TRBJ2-1, with D possibly being TRBD2 (6 bases). This CDR3 is built from 15 residues. Trimming removed 5 bases from V and 4 bases from J, with 14 bases in between. CDR1 and CDR2 (germline): KGHDR, SFDVKD. The CDR3 is CATSGGGDQYNEQFF. Here the CDR3 DNA reads TGTGCCACCAGTGGAGGCGGGGACCAATACAATGAGCAGTTCTTC.

The chain joins TRBV5-6 to TRBJ1-2, with a weak D call TRBD1 (5 bases). The length of the CDR3 is 13 residues. Trimming took 0 bases from V and 4 from J, leaving 7 bases between them. Germline CDR1 is SGHDT and CDR2 is YYEEEE. CDR3 loop: CASSLGGAYGYTF. In DNA form, the CDR3 reads TGTGCCAGCAGCTTGGGGGGCGCCTATGGCTACACCTTC.

The V gene is TRBV6-1, the J gene TRBJ1-3; 9 positions agree with TRBD1. This CDR3 is built from 16 residues. Germline V CDR1 and CDR2: MNHNS, SASEGT. Germline trimming cut 2 bases from V and 3 bases from J; bases unmatched to any gene: 5. The CDR3 protein is CASSENPGQGGNTIYF. The CDR3 region has the DNA TGTGCCAGCAGTGAAAATCCGGGACAGGGTGGAAACACCATATATTTT.

The chain carries TRBV5-1 and TRBJ2-3; D is ambiguous. Trimming pared 0 bases from V and 1 base from J, leaving 12 bases between. The CDR3 spans 16 residues. The germline V gene has CDR1 SGHRS and CDR2 YFSETQ. The CDR3 coding sequence is TGCGCCAGCAGCTTGGGCCTCTATCTGCGCACAGATACGCAGTATTTT. Translating it yields CASSLGLYLRTDTQYF. The full variable domain, rest sourced from reference TRBV5-1 and TRBJ2-3, is KAGVTQTPRYLIKTRGQQVTLSCSPISGHRSVSWYQQTPGQGLQFLFEYFSETQRNKGNFPGRFSGRQFSNSRSEMNVSTLELGDSALYLCASSLGLYLRTDTQYFGPGTRLTVL.